Presented here are 18 T cell receptor beta chains from one specimen sequenced in a study of tumour-infiltrating T cells in Burkitt lymphoma. Clones were sequenced by immunoSEQ multiplex PCR, and TCRdb holds only the in-frame ones, with some missing. The sample consists of around 48,000 clones, around 32% of them appearing once. Sequencing was carried out using tumor tissue. The receptor set was obtained from a human donor with Burkitt lymphoma.

The table lists this clone with a few counts. V usage is TRBV4-2 and J usage is TRBJ2-5; 9 nucleotides match TRBD2. This CDR3 spans 17 amino acids. Germline trimming cut 0 bases from V and 3 bases from J; bases unmatched to any gene: 8. Germline V gene sequence: CDR1 LGHNA, CDR2 YNFKEQ. The CDR3 reads CASSQDGPSGAEETQYF. As DNA, the CDR3 is TGTGCCAGCAGCCAAGATGGTCCTAGCGGGGCAGAAGAGACCCAGTACTTC.

This chain links TRBV4-3 with TRBJ2-1; TRBD2 agrees at 8 bases. Germline V gene lookup returns CDR1 LGHNA and CDR2 YSLEER. The CDR3 covers 16 residues. With V trimmed by 0 bases and J by 6 bases, 7 bases remained unmatched. In DNA, the CDR3 is TGCGCCAGCAGCCAAGATAGGATGGCGGGGGGCAATGAGCAGTTCTTC. Encoded protein: CASSQDRMAGGNEQFF.

About this clone: It is likely a read error, because the conserved phenylalanine at the end of the CDR3 is missing. The limits of the CDR3 on the DNA are not certain, so only TCRdb's listed CDR3 is given. The rearrangement uses TRBV21-1 and TRBJ1-3; TRBD1 is the table's D call, not checked against the DNA. TRBV21-1 is a documented pseudogene. The CDR3 region is 9 residues in length, termini included. The CDR3 protein is CASSGGQGC.

The chain carries TRBV18 and TRBJ1-1; 7 nucleotides line up with TRBD1. The CDR3 is 12 amino acids. Germline V gene lookup returns CDR1 KGHSH and CDR2 LQKENI. Trimming took 3 bases from V and 6 from J; bases not matched to a gene: 1. Here the CDR3 reads CASSPQGAEAFF. CDR3 bases: TGTGCCAGCTCACCCCAGGGGGCTGAAGCTTTCTTT.

This clone appeared a few times. The CDR3 region is CSVGGSSSNQPQHF. CDR3 nucleotide sequence: TGCAGCGTTGGGGGAAGCTCTAGCAATCAGCCCCAGCATTTT. This chain joins TRBV29-1 and TRBJ1-5; D unresolved. The CDR3 has 14 amino acids. V was shortened by 4 bases and J by 0 bases, with 10 bases between the two germline ends. Germline loops: CDR1 SQVTM, CDR2 ANQGSEA.

This clone occurred a few times. This chain joins TRBV30 and TRBJ1-1; the match to TRBD1 covers 7 bases. With 0 bases clipped from V and 3 bases from J, the junction kept 1 base outside the gene matches. The CDR3 length is 13 residues. Looked up from germline, CDR1 is GTSNPN and CDR2 is SVGIG (reference sequence). The CDR3 DNA reads TGTGCCTGGAGTGTACAGGGGCACACTGAAGCTTTCTTT. This codes for CAWSVQGHTEAFF.

This clone was seen more than once but under ten times. The chain links TRBV4-3 to TRBJ1-4; D call uncertain. V was cut by 0 bases and J by 7 bases, with 6 bases left in between. The germline V gene encodes CDR1 LGHNA and CDR2 YSLEER. The CDR3 spans 13 residues. The CDR3 nucleotides are TGCGCCAGCAGCCAAGATTGGGGTGAAAAACTGTTTTTT. As protein: CASSQDWGEKLFF.

V and J are TRBV4-3 and TRBJ1-5; 10 bases are a match to TRBD1. CDR1 is LGHNA and CDR2 is YSLEER in the germline V gene. This CDR3 comprises 15 residues. V lost 3 bases to trimming and J lost 7 bases; unmatched junction nucleotides: 6. CDR3: CASSQTTGGGQPQHF. CDR3 coding DNA: TGCGCCAGCAGCCAGACGACAGGGGGCGGACAGCCCCAGCATTTT.

This clone was found once. J is TRBJ1-6 and V is TRBV19, with D maybe TRBD1 (5 bases). Germline CDR1 reads LNHDA; CDR2 reads SQIVND (reference sequence). This CDR3 contains 13 residues. V shed 3 bases and J shed 8 bases, with 8 bases lying between them. The CDR3 protein is CASSMDNYSPLHF. CDR3 bases: TGTGCCAGTAGTATGGACAACTATTCACCCCTCCACTTT.

This chain links TRBV4-1 with TRBJ2-5; possible D gene TRBD2, 5 bases. Trimming took 1 base from V and 5 from J, leaving 17 bases between them. There are 16 residues in the CDR3. CDR1 and CDR2 (germline): MGHRA, YSYEKL. The DNA for the CDR3 is TGCGCCAGCAGCCAAGGAACTAGTTCAAGCCAGGAGACCCAGTACTTC. Protein product: CASSQGTSSSQETQYF.

This chain uses TRBV5-4 with TRBJ2-4, with TRBD1 matching over 7 bases. V was pared by 3 bases and J by 6 bases, with 6 bases of the junction left unmatched. The CDR3 covers 14 residues. From germline, CDR1 is SGHNT and CDR2 YYREEE (reference sequence). The chain's CDR3 is CASSSRDSGNIQYF. The CDR3 region has the DNA TGTGCCAGCAGCTCCCGGGACAGTGGAAACATTCAGTACTTC.

The chain combines TRBV5-4 with TRBJ1-2; maybe TRBD1 (6 bases). The V gene lost 7 bases and the J gene lost 8 bases, with 21 bases spanning the gap. The CDR3 loop spans 14 amino acids. The germline CDR1 and CDR2 sequences are SGHNT and YYREEE (reference sequence). This CDR3 is CASAENRVKGGYTF. CDR3 coding DNA: TGTGCCAGCGCGGAGAACAGGGTTAAGGGGGGCTACACCTTC.

This chain links TRBV7-2 with TRBJ2-3; TRBD2 matches 7 bases. The CDR3 consists of 14 residues. Germline V CDR1 and CDR2: SGHTA, FQGNSA. V shed 3 bases, J shed 4 bases, and the junction held 4 bases outside the gene matches. DNA for the CDR3: TGTGCCAGCAGCTTCACGGGGGGACCAGATACGCAGTATTTT. Amino acids: CASSFTGGPDTQYF.

The table lists this clone with a few counts. The rearrangement joins TRBV10-3 to TRBJ2-5; 8 nucleotides align to TRBD1. The CDR3 is 14 residues long. CDR1 is ENHRY, CDR2 SYGVKD, per germline. The trim removed 6 bases at V and 4 bases at J, leaving 7 bases unmatched. Here the CDR3 reads CAISRAGQGETQYF. The CDR3 coding sequence is TGTGCCATCAGCCGGGCTGGACAGGGAGAGACCCAGTACTTC.

This chain links TRBV27 with TRBJ1-1; tentatively, D is TRBD1 (6 bases). The germline V and J ends were trimmed by 5 bases and 1 base, with 8 bases remaining between them. The germline V gene has CDR1 MNHEY and CDR2 SMNVEV (reference sequence). The CDR3 extends over 13 amino acids. The CDR3 protein is CASSRTENTEAFF. CDR3 nucleotides: TGTGCCAGCAGTCGGACAGAGAACACTGAAGCTTTCTTT.

The rearrangement uses TRBV6-5 and TRBJ2-5; D ambiguous. CDR1 and CDR2 (germline): MNHEY, SVGAGI. Between the trimmed V and J ends, which lost 7 bases and 5 bases, there was a span of 14 bases. The CDR3 has 13 residues. The DNA for the CDR3 is TGTGCCAGCAAATGGGTAGCCTCTGAGACCCAGTACTTC. The encoded protein is CASKWVASETQYF.

The rearrangement uses TRBV4-3 and TRBJ1-1; a weak D match, TRBD1 (6 bases). The CDR3 runs 16 residues. Looked up from germline, CDR1 is LGHNA and CDR2 is YSLEER. V shed 4 bases and J shed 2 bases, with 17 bases lying between them. DNA for the CDR3: TGCGCCAGCAGCCCCCGAAATTCCAGGGGTAACACTGAAGCTTTCTTT. Encoded protein: CASSPRNSRGNTEAFF.

The V gene is TRBV9, the J gene TRBJ2-6; maybe TRBD1 (6 bases). Germline V CDR1 and CDR2: SGDLS, YYNGEE. The CDR3 has 15 amino acids. Trimming left V 1 base short and J 2 bases short, with 7 bases between. The CDR3 DNA follows: TGTGCCAGCAGCGTAAACAGGGCTGGGGCCAACGTCCTGACTTTC. It codes for CASSVNRAGANVLTF.